This T cell receptor (beta chain) was retrieved from a study of cytomegalovirus exposure and HLA in healthy donors. Whole-study context: Of around 400 genotyped donors, more than 75% grouped in the Caucasian-associated ancestry cluster. General study points: Certain indistinguishable V segments, among them TRBV6-2 and TRBV6-3, were excluded. It was approximately 160 TCR beta chains that were listed as cytomegalovirus-associated.

Likely unrecorded immune exposures existed in these nominally healthy donors. PCR was performed using 60 Vbeta and 13 Jbeta primers. Profiled with immunoSEQ multiplex PCR; TCRdb holds only in-frame clones, not every one. Among tens of thousands of clones listed, roughly three quarters were seen once. CDR1 and CDR2 (germline): LNHDA, SQIVND (reference sequence). This CDR3 has 17 amino acids. V shed 1 base and J shed 3 bases, with 18 bases lying between them. In this sample, this clone turned up a few times. Antigen specificity is unknown. The chain employs TRBV19 and TRBJ1-2; D call uncertain. This clonotype was obtained from a woman in her 40s in good health and CMV-seropositive. Sequenced sample: PBMCs. This chain's CDR3 is CASSIVPTSGGYYGYTF. CDR3 bases: TGTGCCAGTAGTATAGTCCCTACATCGGGTGGATACTATGGCTACACCTTC.